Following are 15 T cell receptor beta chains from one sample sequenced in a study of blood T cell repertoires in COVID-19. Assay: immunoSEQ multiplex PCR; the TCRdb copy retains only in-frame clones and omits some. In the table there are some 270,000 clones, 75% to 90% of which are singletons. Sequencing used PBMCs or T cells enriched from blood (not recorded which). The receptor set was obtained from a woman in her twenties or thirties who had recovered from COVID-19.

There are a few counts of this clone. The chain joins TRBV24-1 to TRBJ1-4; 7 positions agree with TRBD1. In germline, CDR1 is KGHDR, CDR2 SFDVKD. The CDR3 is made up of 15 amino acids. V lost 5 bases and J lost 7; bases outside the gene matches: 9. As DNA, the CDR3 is TGTGCCACCAGTGCCTCCTACGGGACAGCTGAAAAACTGTTTTTT. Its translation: CATSASYGTAEKLFF.

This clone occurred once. The CDR3 sequence: CASNVGSSGPKAYNEQFF. As DNA, the CDR3 is TGTGCCAGCAATGTGGGATCTAGCGGACCTAAGGCCTACAATGAGCAGTTCTTC. The chain recombines TRBV27 with TRBJ2-1; 7 nucleotides agree with TRBD2. The CDR3 loop spans 18 amino acids. J gave up 2 bases and V 7 bases, and 17 bases lay outside the gene matches. CDR1 is MNHEY, CDR2 SMNVEV, per germline (reference sequence).

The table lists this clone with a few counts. In DNA, the CDR3 is TGTGCCTGGAGTTGGACAGGCGGTAATGAAAAACTGTTTTTT. The encoded protein is CAWSWTGGNEKLFF. The gene calls are TRBV30 and TRBJ1-4; TRBD1 agrees at 7 bases. V shed 2 bases, J shed 4 bases, and the junction held 4 bases outside the gene matches. CDR1 and CDR2 from the germline V gene are GTSNPN and SVGIG (reference sequence). The CDR3 extends over 14 amino acids.

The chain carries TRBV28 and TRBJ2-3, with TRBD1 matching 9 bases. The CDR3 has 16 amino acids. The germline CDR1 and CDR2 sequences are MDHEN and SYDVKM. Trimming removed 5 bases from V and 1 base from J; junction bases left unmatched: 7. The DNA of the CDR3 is TGTGCCAGCAGTCCGGCGGGACAGGGTGGCACAGATACGCAGTATTTT. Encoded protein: CASSPAGQGGTDTQYF.

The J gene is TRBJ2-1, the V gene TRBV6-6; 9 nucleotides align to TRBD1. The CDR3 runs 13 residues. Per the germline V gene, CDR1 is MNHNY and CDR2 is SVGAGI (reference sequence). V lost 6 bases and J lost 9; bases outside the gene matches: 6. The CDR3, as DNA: TGTGCCAGCAGACCGGGACAGGGCGCTGAGCAGTTCTTC. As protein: CASRPGQGAEQFF.

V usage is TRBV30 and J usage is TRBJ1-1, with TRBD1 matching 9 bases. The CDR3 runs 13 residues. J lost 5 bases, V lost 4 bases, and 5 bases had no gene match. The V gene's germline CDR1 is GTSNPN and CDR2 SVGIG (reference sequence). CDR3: CAWTPDRGTEAFF. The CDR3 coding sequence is TGTGCCTGGACACCGGACAGGGGAACTGAAGCTTTCTTT.

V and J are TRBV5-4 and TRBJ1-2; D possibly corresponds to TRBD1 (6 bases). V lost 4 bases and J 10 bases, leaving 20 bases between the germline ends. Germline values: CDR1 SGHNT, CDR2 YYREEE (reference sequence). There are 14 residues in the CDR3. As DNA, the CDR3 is TGTGCCAGCAGCCTCGGGACAAATTCTATGGACTACACCTTC. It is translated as CASSLGTNSMDYTF. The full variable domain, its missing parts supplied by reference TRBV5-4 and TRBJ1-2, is ETGVTQSPTHLIKTRGQQVTLRCSSQSGHNTVSWYQQALGQGPQFIFQYYREEENGRGNFPPRFSGLQFPNYSSELNVNALELDDSALYLCASSLGTNSMDYTFGSGTRLTVV.

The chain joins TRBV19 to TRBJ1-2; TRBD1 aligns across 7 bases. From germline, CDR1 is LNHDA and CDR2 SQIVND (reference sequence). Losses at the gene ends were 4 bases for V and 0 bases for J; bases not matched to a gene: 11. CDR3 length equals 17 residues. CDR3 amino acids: CASSTFRDSQANYGYTF. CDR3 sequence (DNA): TGTGCCAGTAGTACCTTCCGGGACAGTCAAGCTAACTATGGCTACACCTTC.

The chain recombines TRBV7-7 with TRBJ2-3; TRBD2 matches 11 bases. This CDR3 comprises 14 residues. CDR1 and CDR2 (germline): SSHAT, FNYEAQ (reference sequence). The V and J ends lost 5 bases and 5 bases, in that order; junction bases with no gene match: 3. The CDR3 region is CASSPLAGGDTQYF. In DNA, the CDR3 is TGTGCCAGCAGCCCCCTAGCGGGAGGAGATACGCAGTATTTT.

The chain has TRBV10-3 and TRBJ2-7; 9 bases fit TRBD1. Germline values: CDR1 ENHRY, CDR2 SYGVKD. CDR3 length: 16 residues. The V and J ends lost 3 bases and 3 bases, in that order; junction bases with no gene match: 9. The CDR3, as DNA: TGTGCCATCAGTGAACAGGGGGCACCGCCTTACTACGAGCAGTACTTC. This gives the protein CAISEQGAPPYYEQYF.

This chain's CDR3 is CASSLERATNEKLFF. CDR3 coding DNA: TGTGCCAGCAGCTTAGAGAGAGCAACTAATGAAAAACTGTTTTTT. The chain links TRBV7-9 to TRBJ1-4; D call uncertain. From germline, CDR1 is SEHNR and CDR2 FQNEAQ (reference sequence). The V end was cut by 1 base, the J end by 0 bases, with 6 bases between. CDR3 length: 15 residues. The full variable domain, rest sourced from reference TRBV7-9 and TRBJ1-4, is DTGVSQNPRHKITKRGQNVTFRCDPISEHNRLYWYRQTLGQGPEFLTYFQNEAQLEKSRLLSDRFSAERPKGSFSTLEIQRTEQGDSAMYLCASSLERATNEKLFFGSGTQLSVL.

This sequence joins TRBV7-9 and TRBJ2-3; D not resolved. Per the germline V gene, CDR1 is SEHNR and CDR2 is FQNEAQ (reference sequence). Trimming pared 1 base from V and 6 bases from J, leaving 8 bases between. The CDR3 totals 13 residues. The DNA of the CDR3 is TGTGCCAGCAGCTTAGAGCCACGGGATACGCAGTATTTT. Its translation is CASSLEPRDTQYF.

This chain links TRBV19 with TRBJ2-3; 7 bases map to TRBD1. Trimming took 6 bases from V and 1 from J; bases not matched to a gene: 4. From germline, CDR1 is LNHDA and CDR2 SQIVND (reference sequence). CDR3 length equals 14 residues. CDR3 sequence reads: CASSIDRGTDTQYF. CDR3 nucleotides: TGTGCCAGTAGCATCGACAGGGGCACAGATACGCAGTATTTT.

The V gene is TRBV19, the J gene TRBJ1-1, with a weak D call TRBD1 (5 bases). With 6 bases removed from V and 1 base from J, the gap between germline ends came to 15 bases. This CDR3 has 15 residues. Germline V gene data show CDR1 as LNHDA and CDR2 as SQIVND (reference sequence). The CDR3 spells CASRAMSGGNTEAFF. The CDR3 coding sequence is TGTGCCAGTAGAGCAATGTCGGGGGGGAACACTGAAGCTTTCTTT.

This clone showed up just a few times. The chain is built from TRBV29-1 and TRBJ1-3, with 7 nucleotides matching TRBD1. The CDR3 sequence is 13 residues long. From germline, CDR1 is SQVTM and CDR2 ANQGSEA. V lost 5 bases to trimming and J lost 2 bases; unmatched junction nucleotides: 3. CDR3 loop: CSVIDRAGNTIYF. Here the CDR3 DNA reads TGCAGCGTTATTGACAGGGCTGGAAACACCATATATTTT.